This T cell receptor (beta chain) was identified during a study of blood T cell repertoires in COVID-19. Per the germline V gene, CDR1 is MDHEN and CDR2 is SYDVKM. This CDR3 has 16 amino acids. The V gene lost 5 bases and the J gene lost 7 bases, with 18 bases spanning the gap. The method was immunoSEQ multiplex PCR; TCRdb's version includes in-frame clones alone and lacks a portion of them. This table has 77,000 or so clones, about 80% appearing once. Sequencing input: peripheral blood. The source is a man aged 30 to 39 with COVID-19, enrolled during active disease. The V call is TRBV28, the J call TRBJ1-6; no reliable D call. This CDR3 is CASSPRGQSGNSPLHF. The CDR3, as DNA: TGTGCCAGCAGTCCCCGGGGTCAATCGGGGAATTCACCCCTCCACTTT.